A selection of T cell receptor beta chains follows, all from one sample in a study of blood T cell repertoires in COVID-19. Sequencing was performed with immunoSEQ multiplex PCR; in TCRdb, only in-frame clones are kept and a portion is missing. The top ten clones hold roughly 1.2% of a sample with approximately 240,000 clones, approximately 83% of them seen once. Sequencing used peripheral blood. The receptors derive from a woman aged 25 to 45 with COVID-19, enrolled during active disease. CDR3s include the opening cysteine and the closing phenylalanine or tryptophan. D genes are given only for firm matches. Not every row has a clone size; where given, it reads once, few, many or a size class.

v_gene,j_gene,abundance,d_gene,CDR3aa,CDR3nt
TRBV5-1,TRBJ2-3,-,TRBD2,CASRTSGARSDTQYF,TGCGCCAGTCGGACTAGCGGGGCTCGTTCGGATACGCAGTATTTT
TRBV7-8,TRBJ1-2,once,-,CASSSRVAGYGYTF,TGTGCCAGCAGCTCCAGGGTCGCCGGCTATGGCTACACCTTC
TRBV27,TRBJ1-2,-,TRBD1,CASSRSGGEFFLDGYTF,TGTGCCAGCAGCCGTTCAGGGGGCGAGTTTTTTTTGGATGGCTACACCTTC
TRBV10-3,TRBJ2-3,-,-,CAISESRGSVDTQYF,TGTGCCATCAGTGAGTCTAGGGGGTCAGTAGATACGCAGTATTTT
TRBV9,TRBJ1-5,-,-,CASSRGGAINQPQHF,TGTGCCAGCAGCCGGGGGGGGGCTATCAATCAGCCCCAGCATTTT
TRBV18,TRBJ1-5,-,TRBD1,CASSPDRGGSNQPQHF,TGTGCCAGCTCACCGGACAGGGGAGGAAGCAATCAGCCCCAGCATTTT
TRBV7-6,TRBJ2-1,once,TRBD2,CASSAQRGGGEQFF,TGTGCCAGCAGCGCCCAGCGGGGGGGCGGTGAGCAGTTCTTC
TRBV30,TRBJ2-2,-,TRBD2,CAWRGTSRNTGELFF,TGTGCCTGGAGGGGGACTAGCCGGAACACCGGGGAGCTGTTTTTT
TRBV7-9,TRBJ2-1,-,TRBD2,CASSNSGSWEQFF,TGTGCCAGCAGTAATAGCGGGTCCTGGGAGCAGTTCTTC
TRBV3-1/TRBV3-2,TRBJ1-4,once,TRBD1,CASSPDRVKLFF,TGTGCCAGCAGCCCGGACAGGGTAAAACTGTTTTTT
TRBV11-3,TRBJ2-5,-,TRBD2,CASSPGLAGQETQYF,TGTGCCAGCAGCCCCGGTCTAGCGGGGCAAGAGACCCAGTACTTC
TRBV2,TRBJ2-3,-,-,CASSEGQSTDTQYF,TGTGCCAGCAGTGAAGGGCAGTCCACAGATACGCAGTATTTT
TRBV24-1,TRBJ2-5,once,TRBD2,CATSDPGTSGIQETQYF,TGTGCCACCAGTGACCCCGGGACTAGCGGAATCCAAGAGACCCAGTACTTC
TRBV2,TRBJ2-5,-,TRBD2,CASVQGSGGGSQETQYF,TGTGCCAGCGTGCAGGGCAGCGGGGGGGGAAGTCAAGAGACCCAGTACTTC
TRBV30,TRBJ1-2,once,TRBD1,CAWGQGHGYTF,TGTGCCTGGGGACAGGGCCATGGCTACACCTTC
TRBV7-9,TRBJ2-7,-,TRBD2,CASSFPYSASGASEQYF,TGTGCCAGCAGCTTTCCGTATTCGGCTAGCGGAGCTTCCGAGCAGTACTTC
TRBV2,TRBJ2-2,-,-,CASRVPVRTGELFF,TGTGCCAGCAGGGTTCCAGTACGCACCGGGGAGCTGTTTTTT
TRBV9,TRBJ1-2,-,-,CASSRSFGASYGYTF,TGTGCCAGCAGCCGGAGTTTTGGGGCGAGCTATGGCTACACCTTC
TRBV24-1,TRBJ2-3,-,TRBD1,CATSDGDRSTDTQYF,TGTGCCACCAGTGATGGGGACAGGAGCACAGATACGCAGTATTTT
TRBV30,TRBJ2-7,-,-,CATQVSYEQYF,TGTGCCACCCAGGTATCCTACGAGCAGTACTTC
TRBV11-1,TRBJ1-1,-,-,CASSLHLDNEAFF,TGTGCCAGCAGCTTACATTTGGACAATGAAGCTTTCTTT
TRBV13,TRBJ2-5,-,-,CASSLERSAETQYF,TGTGCCAGCAGCTTAGAGAGGAGTGCTGAGACCCAGTACTTC
TRBV3-1/TRBV3-2,TRBJ2-2,-,-,CASSLTGLSGELFF,TGTGCCAGCAGCCTTACGGGGTTGAGCGGGGAGCTGTTTTTT
TRBV10-2,TRBJ1-2,few,-,CASSGATVSTNYGYTF,TGCGCCAGCAGTGGGGCGACAGTTAGCACTAACTATGGCTACACCTTC
TRBV9,TRBJ1-2,-,TRBD1,CASSPGQSFYGYTF,TGTGCCAGCAGTCCGGGACAGAGTTTCTATGGCTACACCTTC
TRBV30,TRBJ2-3,once,TRBD2,CAWGRERTDTQYF,TGTGCATGGGGGAGGGAGCGCACAGATACGCAGTATTTT
TRBV4-3,TRBJ2-3,-,-,CASSQDRRNRQFDTQYF,TGCGCCAGCAGCCAAGATAGACGGAACCGACAGTTCGATACGCAGTATTTT
TRBV6-2/TRBV6-3,TRBJ2-3,-,-,CASSYSGSNTDTQYF,TGTGCCAGCAGTTACTCGGGGAGCAACACAGATACGCAGTATTTT
TRBV3-1/TRBV3-2,TRBJ1-2,few,-,CASSQDSRQYTF,TGTGCCAGCAGCCAAGACTCGCGACAGTACACCTTC
TRBV7-2,TRBJ2-2,-,-,CASSLQGPVQNTGELFF,TGTGCCAGCAGCTTACAGGGCCCGGTCCAAAACACCGGGGAGCTGTTTTTT
TRBV4-2,TRBJ2-1,-,-,CASSQDGGSEQFF,TGTGCCAGCAGCCAAGACGGGGGAAGTGAGCAGTTCTTC
TRBV6-1,TRBJ1-1,-,-,CASSETRYEAFF,TGTGCCAGCAGTGAAACCAGGTATGAAGCTTTCTTT
TRBV4-3,TRBJ1-3,few,-,CASSHQGSGNTIYF,TGCGCCAGCAGCCATCAGGGCTCTGGAAACACCATATATTTT
TRBV11-1,TRBJ2-4,-,TRBD1,CASSPGRDSKNIQYF,TGTGCCAGCAGCCCAGGCAGGGACAGCAAAAACATTCAGTACTTC